The clone carrying this T cell receptor beta chain appeared a few times. This sample is drawn from a study of blood T cell repertoires in COVID-19. Background on the study: T cells, B-cell-depleted T cells, or PBMCs supplied cDNA or gDNA.

In the authors' methods: From reference gene primer amplification, estimates of nucleated cell counts were derived. Only in-frame clones appear in the TCRdb table, and some are missing; sequencing was by immunoSEQ multiplex PCR. V and J calls and clone size come straight from that table; D and trimming were deduced from the DNA. The sample lists about 190,000 clones; around 84% were seen once. Those who participated ranged in age from roughly 18 to 89 years and resided in about two dozen US areas. Symptom resolution, clearance, or two negative PCRs marked donors in Cohort 3 as recovered. Material: PBMCs or T cells enriched from blood (not recorded which). This clonotype originated in a woman in her 30s who had recovered from COVID-19.

The CDR3: CASSLSRGSSYGYTF. The CDR3 bases are TGCGCCAGCAGCTTAAGTCGGGGTTCATCATATGGCTACACCTTC. V and J are TRBV5-1 and TRBJ1-2, with D unresolved. The CDR3 length is 15 residues. V was clipped by 2 bases and J by 5 bases, with 16 bases between them. Per germline, CDR1 SGHRS and CDR2 YFSETQ. Using reference TRBV5-1 and TRBJ1-2 for the parts outside the CDR3, the full variable domain is KAGVTQTPRYLIKTRGQQVTLSCSPISGHRSVSWYQQTPGQGLQFLFEYFSETQRNKGNFPGRFSGRQFSNSRSEMNVSTLELGDSALYLCASSLSRGSSYGYTFGSGTRLTVV.